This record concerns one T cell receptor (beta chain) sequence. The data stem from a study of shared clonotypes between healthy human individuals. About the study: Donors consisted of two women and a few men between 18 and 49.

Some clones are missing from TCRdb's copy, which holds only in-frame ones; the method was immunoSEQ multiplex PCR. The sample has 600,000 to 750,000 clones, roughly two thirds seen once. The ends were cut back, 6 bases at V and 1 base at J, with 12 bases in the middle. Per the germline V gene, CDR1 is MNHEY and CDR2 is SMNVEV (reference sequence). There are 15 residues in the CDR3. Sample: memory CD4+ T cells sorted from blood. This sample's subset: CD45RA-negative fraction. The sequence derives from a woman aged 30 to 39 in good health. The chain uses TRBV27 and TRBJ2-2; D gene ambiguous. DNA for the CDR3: TGTGCCAGCAGCTTAATTCCCTTGAACACCGGGGAGCTGTTTTTT. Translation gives CASSLIPLNTGELFF.